Shown below are 2 T cell receptor beta chains from a single sample sequenced in a study of human T cells and chemical hapten exposure. Time point meaning: patch test 1, 2 weeks after DPC sensitization. Noted treatment: therapeutic diphenylcyclopropenone sensitization with weekly scalp DPC. TCRdb used MiXCR to reprocess the RACE reads, holding one entry per CDR3 protein. The sample holds fewer than 500,000 distinct CDR3 sequences, nearly 5% seen once. Sample: whole blood, taken in connection with sensitization to the hapten diphenylcyclopropenone (DPC). Every receptor here comes from a woman aged 45-65 years with alopecia areata. Some clones in this sample may be carry-over from other donors' samples.

In this sample, this clonotype turned up many times. The chain links TRBV12-3 or TRBV12-4 to TRBJ2-3, with 15 nucleotides matching TRBD2. The trim removed 4 bases at V and 3 bases at J, leaving 5 bases unmatched. This CDR3 region has 17 residues. CDR3 protein: CASSWTSGRASTDTQYF. The CDR3 nucleotides read TGTGCCAGCAGTTGGACTAGCGGGAGGGCCTCAACAGATACGCAGTATTTT.

In its sample, this clonotype was seen many times. The chain carries TRBV6-2 or TRBV6-3 and TRBJ2-5, with 13 bases fitting TRBD2. This CDR3 is 16 amino acids long. Germline values: CDR1 MNHEY, CDR2 SVGEGT. With V trimmed by 5 bases and J by 2 bases, 5 bases remained unmatched. In nucleotides, the CDR3 is TGTGCCAGCAGTAACGGACTAGCGGGAGCGCAAGAGACCCAGTACTTC. Its protein is CASSNGLAGAQETQYF.